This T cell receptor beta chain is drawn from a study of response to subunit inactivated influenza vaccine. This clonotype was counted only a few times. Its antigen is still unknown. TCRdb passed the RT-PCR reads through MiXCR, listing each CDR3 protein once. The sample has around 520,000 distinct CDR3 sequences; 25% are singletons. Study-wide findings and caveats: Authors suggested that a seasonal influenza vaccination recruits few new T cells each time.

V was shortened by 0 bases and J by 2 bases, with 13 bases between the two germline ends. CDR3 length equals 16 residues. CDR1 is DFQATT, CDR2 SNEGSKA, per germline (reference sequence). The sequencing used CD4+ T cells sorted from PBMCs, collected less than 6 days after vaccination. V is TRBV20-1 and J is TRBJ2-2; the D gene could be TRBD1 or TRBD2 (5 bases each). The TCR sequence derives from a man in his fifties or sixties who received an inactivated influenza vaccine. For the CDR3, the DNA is TGCAGTGCTAGAGATTTCGGGACGGGAAACACCGGGGAGCTGTTTTTT. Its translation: CSARDFGTGNTGELFF.